These 17 T cell receptor beta chains originate from one sample sequenced in a study of diagnostic markers for celiac disease (dated by TCRdb to 2019 to 2021). Sequencing used an Illumina MiSeq. TCRdb reprocessed the reads, so every CDR3 protein sequence counts as one entry and DNA is not shown. The sample's table lists a count of several thousand distinct CDR3 sequences. The top ten hold 8% to 10% of the sample. The sequenced sample was either unsorted cells or a sorted T cell fraction (not recorded which). All receptors derive from a human donor. This table probably holds off-target reads from a library built for another chain.

This clonotype is medium-sized (0.01 to 0.1%) by frequency. This rearrangement joins TRBV5-1 to TRBJ1-1. The CDR3 sequence is 14 residues long. Per germline, CDR1 SGHRS and CDR2 YFSETQ. CDR3 amino acids: CASSLDTWNTEAFF.

This sequence joins TRBV7-6 and TRBJ2-5. From germline, CDR1 is SGHVS and CDR2 FNYEAQ. The length of the CDR3 is 15 residues. The CDR3 sequence is CASSLFVSVQETQYF. The full variable domain, with the rest looked up from reference TRBV7-6 and TRBJ2-5, is GAGVSQSPRYKVTKRGQDVALRCDPISGHVSLYWYRQALGQGPEFLTYFNYEAQQDKSGLPNDRFSAERPEGSISTLTIQRTEQRDSAMYRCASSLFVSVQETQYFGPGTRLLVL.

The chain has TRBV7-8 and TRBJ1-6. Germline V gene lookup returns CDR1 SGHVS and CDR2 FQNEAQ. The CDR3 covers 13 residues. The CDR3 loop reads CASSFTNNSPLHF.

The V and J genes are TRBV7-2 and TRBJ2-7. The CDR3 has 12 amino acids. Germline V CDR1 and CDR2: SGHTA, FQGNSA. CDR3 protein: CASSLRPYEQYF.

The chain is built from TRBV28 and TRBJ1-1; the D gene TCRdb calls, TRBD1, cannot be checked with no DNA. CDR1 MDHEN and CDR2 SYDVKM come from the germline V gene. This CDR3 is 12 amino acids long. CDR3 sequence: CASSTGGTEAFF.

The chain couples TRBV5-8 to TRBJ1-1. Germline V gene sequence: CDR1 SGHTS, CDR2 YDEGEE. The CDR3 consists of 16 residues. CDR3 residues: CASSLAESNWDTEAFF.

This chain connects TRBV10-1 to TRBJ1-3; TCRdb lists TRBD1, though no DNA is available to test this call. From germline, CDR1 is WNHNN and CDR2 SYGVQD (reference sequence). CDR3 length: 14 amino acids. The CDR3 region is CASIKRTVGNTIYF.

The chain combines TRBV6-5 with TRBJ2-7; absent DNA, TCRdb's TRBD1 call cannot be checked. Germline V gene lookup returns CDR1 MNHEY and CDR2 SVGAGI. CDR3 size: 13 residues. CDR3 in amino acids: CASSPRMSYEQYF.

The V gene is TRBV10-3, the J gene TRBJ1-2. CDR1 is ENHRY, CDR2 SYGVKD, per germline. The CDR3 has 14 amino acids. CDR3 amino acids: CAISDTLRGYGYTF.

V and J are TRBV4-3 and TRBJ2-7; the TCRdb call, TRBD1, lacks DNA for checking. The V gene's germline CDR1 is LGHNA and CDR2 YSLEER. This CDR3 contains 15 residues. CDR3 region: CASSQDWAGFYEQYF.

This chain uses TRBV10-3 with TRBJ1-5; TCRdb gives TRBD1 as the D gene, but with no DNA this cannot be confirmed. The CDR3 runs 14 residues. Germline V CDR1 and CDR2: ENHRY, SYGVKD. CDR3 protein: CAISEGGIGRPQHF.

This clonotype shows up as medium-sized by frequency. The CDR3 reads CATSEDRNYNSPLHF. The V call is TRBV2, the J call TRBJ1-6; with no DNA, the TCRdb D assignment of TRBD1 cannot be verified. This CDR3 is 15 amino acids long. CDR1 is SNHLY and CDR2 is FYNNEI in the germline V gene.

This clonotype counts as medium-sized by frequency. The rearrangement links TRBV20-1 to TRBJ1-5; with no DNA, the TCRdb D assignment of TRBD1 cannot be verified. Germline V gene data show CDR1 as DFQATT and CDR2 as SNEGSKA (reference sequence). This CDR3 region has 16 residues. CDR3 region: CSARPPVGQMGKPQHF.

The chain joins TRBV4-3 to TRBJ1-4; the TRBD1 assignment by TCRdb is unverifiable without DNA. The germline CDR1 and CDR2 sequences are LGHNA and YSLEER. This CDR3 has 15 residues. The CDR3 protein is CASSRGTGGDEKLFF.

The chain uses TRBV6-2 or TRBV6-3 and TRBJ2-1. CDR1 and CDR2 from the germline V gene are MNHEY and SVGEGT. CDR3 length: 12 amino acids. This CDR3 reads CASSQSRNEQFF.

This clonotype registers large by frequency. V is TRBV7-2 and J is TRBJ1-5. The CDR3 consists of 13 residues. The V gene's germline CDR1 is SGHTA and CDR2 FQGNSA. This CDR3 is CASSLSPNQPQHF.

Frequency places this clonotype as medium-sized. The chain recombines TRBV7-2 with TRBJ1-5; checking the TCRdb D call of TRBD1 is not possible without DNA. The CDR3 sequence is 13 residues long. The V gene's germline CDR1 is SGHTA and CDR2 FQGNSA. CDR3 residues: CASSIRGDQPQHF.